The present entry profiles one T cell receptor beta chain with its context. Mismatch with germline at one junction end may stem from a read error. The data originate from a study of blood T cell repertoires in COVID-19. Background on the study: T cells, B-cell-depleted T cells, or PBMCs provided the cDNA or gDNA that served as material.

TCRdb keeps only in-frame clones here, not all; method: immunoSEQ multiplex PCR. The data hold approximately 290,000 clones, with roughly 88% observed a single time. The cohort comprised adults aged about 18 to 100 years residing in approximately 22 US areas. Symptom resolution, clearance, or two negative PCRs marked donors in Cohort 3 as recovered. The CDR3 spans 13 residues. Germline V CDR1 and CDR2: MDHEN, SYDVKM. The TCR was taken from a woman between 25 and 40 years old who had recovered from COVID-19. The rearrangement joins TRBV28 to TRBJ1-2, with D possibly matching TRBD1 (5 bases). Sample: PBMCs or T cells enriched from blood (not recorded which). The CDR3 loop is CASSFSGLRDFTF. CDR3 DNA sequence: TGTGCCAGCAGTTTTAGTGGATTAAGGGACTTCACATTC.